This section outlines one TCR beta chain sequence together with its context. The sample belongs to a study of shared clonotypes between healthy human individuals. Trimming took 5 bases from V and 1 from J; bases not matched to a gene: 13. This CDR3 comprises 18 residues. Germline V gene data show CDR1 as SGHTA and CDR2 as FQGNSA. Produced via immunoSEQ multiplex PCR; TCRdb's table is partial and in-frame only. The repertoire includes 2 million to 2.5 million clones, nearly 97% of them detected once, and approximately 0.13% sits in the top ten. This chain uses TRBV7-2 with TRBJ2-5; 10 bases are a match to TRBD1. Input material: naive CD4+ T cells sorted from blood. The subset: CD45RA+ positively selected. The sequence came from a man aged 18 to 29 in good health. This CDR3 reads CASSLGDRGVWFQETQYF. DNA of the CDR3: TGTGCCAGCAGCCTTGGGGACAGGGGAGTTTGGTTCCAAGAGACCCAGTACTTC.